This entry describes one TCR beta chain. Its specificity is unknown. The data are from a study of T cells in tumors after PD-1 blockade. Study overall: During anti-PD-1 treatment, some patients continued daily vismodegib 150 mg.

Whole-study results and caveats: Some novel exhausted tumor clones appeared in pre-treatment blood, suggesting peripheral recruitment.

Genomic DNA template from tumor biopsies or peripheral blood, roughly 616 ng to 6,500 ng input. V lost 1 base to trimming and J lost 4 bases, with 5 bases between them. The germline V gene encodes CDR1 SGHVS and CDR2 FQNEAQ. The CDR3 covers 13 residues. Assay used: immunoSEQ multiplex PCR; TCRdb lists only in-frame clones, some missing. The table has fewer than 50,000 clones, roughly 80% seen once; the top ten hold approximately 4.1%. The TCR was taken from a human donor with basal cell carcinoma. The input for sequencing was PBMCs, taken before anti-PD-1 treatment. The chain is built from TRBV7-8 and TRBJ2-1; no clear D. This chain's CDR3 is CASSLGTYNEQFF. The DNA for the CDR3 is TGTGCCAGCAGCTTAGGCACTTACAATGAGCAGTTCTTC.